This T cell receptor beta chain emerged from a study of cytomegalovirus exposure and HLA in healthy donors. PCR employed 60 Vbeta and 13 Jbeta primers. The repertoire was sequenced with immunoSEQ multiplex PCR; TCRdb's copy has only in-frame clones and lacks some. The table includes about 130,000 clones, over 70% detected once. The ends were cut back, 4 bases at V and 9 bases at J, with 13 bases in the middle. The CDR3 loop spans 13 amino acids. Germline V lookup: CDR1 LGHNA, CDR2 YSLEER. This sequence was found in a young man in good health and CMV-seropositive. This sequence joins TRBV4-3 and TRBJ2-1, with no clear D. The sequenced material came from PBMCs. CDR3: CASSPTSRGEQFF. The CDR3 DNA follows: TGCGCCAGCAGCCCCACCTCCCGAGGTGAGCAGTTCTTC.